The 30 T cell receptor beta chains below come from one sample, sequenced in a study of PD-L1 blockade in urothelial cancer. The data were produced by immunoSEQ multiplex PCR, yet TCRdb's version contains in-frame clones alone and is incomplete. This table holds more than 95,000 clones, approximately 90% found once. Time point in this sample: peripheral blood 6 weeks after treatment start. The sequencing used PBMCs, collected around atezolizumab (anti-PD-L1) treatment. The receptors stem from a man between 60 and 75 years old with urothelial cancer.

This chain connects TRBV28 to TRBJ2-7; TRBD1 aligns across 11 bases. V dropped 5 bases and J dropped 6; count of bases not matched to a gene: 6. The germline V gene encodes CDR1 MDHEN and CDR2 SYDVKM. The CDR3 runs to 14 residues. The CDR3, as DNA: TGTGCCAGCAGTAGTTCCGGGACAGGGGGCGAGCAGTACTTC. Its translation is CASSSSGTGGEQYF.

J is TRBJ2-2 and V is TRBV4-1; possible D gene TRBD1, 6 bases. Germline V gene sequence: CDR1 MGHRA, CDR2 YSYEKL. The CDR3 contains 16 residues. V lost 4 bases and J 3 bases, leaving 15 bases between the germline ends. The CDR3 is CASSLPAPGDTGELFF. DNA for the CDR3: TGCGCCAGCAGCCTTCCAGCCCCAGGGGACACCGGGGAGCTGTTTTTT.

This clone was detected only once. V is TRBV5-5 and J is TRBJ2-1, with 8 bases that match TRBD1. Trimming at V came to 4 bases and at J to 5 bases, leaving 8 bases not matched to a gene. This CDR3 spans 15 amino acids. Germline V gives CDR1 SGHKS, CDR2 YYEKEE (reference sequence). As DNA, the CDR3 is TGTGCCAGCAGCCCTCGGGGGACAGGAGACAATGAGCAGTTCTTC. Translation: CASSPRGTGDNEQFF.

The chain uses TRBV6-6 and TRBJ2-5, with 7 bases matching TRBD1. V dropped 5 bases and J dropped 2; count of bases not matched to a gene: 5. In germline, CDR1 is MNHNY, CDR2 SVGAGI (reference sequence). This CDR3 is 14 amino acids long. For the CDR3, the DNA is TGTGCCAGCAGTCTTGGGACAGCACAAGAGACCCAGTACTTC. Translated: CASSLGTAQETQYF.

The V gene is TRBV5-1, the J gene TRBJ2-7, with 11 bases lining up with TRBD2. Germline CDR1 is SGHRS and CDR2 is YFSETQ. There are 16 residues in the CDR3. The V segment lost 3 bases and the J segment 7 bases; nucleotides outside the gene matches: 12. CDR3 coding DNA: TGCGCCAGCAGCTGGGGCGATAGCGGGGGGGGCCGGGAGCAGTACTTC. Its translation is CASSWGDSGGGREQYF.

The CDR3 spells CASSLASTEETQYF. The DNA for the CDR3 is TGTGCCAGCAGCTTAGCTAGTACCGAGGAGACCCAGTACTTC. V gene TRBV5-6 combines with J gene TRBJ2-5; D unclear. The CDR3 consists of 14 residues. V was pared by 2 bases and J by 5 bases, with 13 bases between. Germline V gene sequence: CDR1 SGHDT, CDR2 YYEEEE.

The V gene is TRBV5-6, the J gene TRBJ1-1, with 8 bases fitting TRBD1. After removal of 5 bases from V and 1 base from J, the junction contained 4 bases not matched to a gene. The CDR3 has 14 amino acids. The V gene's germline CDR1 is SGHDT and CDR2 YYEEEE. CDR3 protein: CASSHDRGNTEAFF. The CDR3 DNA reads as TGTGCCAGCAGTCACGACAGGGGGAACACTGAAGCTTTCTTT.

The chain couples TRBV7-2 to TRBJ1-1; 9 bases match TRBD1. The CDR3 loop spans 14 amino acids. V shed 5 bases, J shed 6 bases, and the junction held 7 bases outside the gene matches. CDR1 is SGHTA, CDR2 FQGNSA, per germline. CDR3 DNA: TGTGCCAGCAGCCTTACAGGGGGCGCCCCTGAAGCTTTCTTT. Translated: CASSLTGGAPEAFF.

Here the CDR3 DNA reads TGCGCCAGCAGCTTGGGGCTGGACAGGGTCTCCTACGAGCAGTACTTC. Its protein product is CASSLGLDRVSYEQYF. The chain combines TRBV5-1 with TRBJ2-7; 8 nucleotides agree with TRBD1. This CDR3 is built from 16 residues. Per the germline V gene, CDR1 is SGHRS and CDR2 is YFSETQ. Trimming took 0 bases from V and 0 from J; bases not matched to a gene: 5.

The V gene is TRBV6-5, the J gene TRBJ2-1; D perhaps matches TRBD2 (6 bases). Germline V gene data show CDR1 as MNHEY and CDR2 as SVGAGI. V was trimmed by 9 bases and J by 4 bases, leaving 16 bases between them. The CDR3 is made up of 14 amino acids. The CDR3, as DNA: TGTGCCAGTGGGGGGACGGTCCCATACAATGAGCAGTTCTTC. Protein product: CASGGTVPYNEQFF.

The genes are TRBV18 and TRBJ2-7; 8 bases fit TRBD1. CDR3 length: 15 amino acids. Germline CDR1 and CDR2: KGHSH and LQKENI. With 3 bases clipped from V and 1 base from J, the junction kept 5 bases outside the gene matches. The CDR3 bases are TGTGCCAGCTCACCCCAGGGACAGGCGTCCTACGAGCAGTACTTC. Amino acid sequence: CASSPQGQASYEQYF.

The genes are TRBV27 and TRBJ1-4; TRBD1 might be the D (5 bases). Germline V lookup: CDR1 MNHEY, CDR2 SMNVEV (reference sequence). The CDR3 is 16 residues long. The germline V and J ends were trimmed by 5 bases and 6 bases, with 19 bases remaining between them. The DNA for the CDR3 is TGTGCCAGCAGTCCGTACCCTGGTGTCAGGGATGAAAAACTGTTTTTT. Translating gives CASSPYPGVRDEKLFF.

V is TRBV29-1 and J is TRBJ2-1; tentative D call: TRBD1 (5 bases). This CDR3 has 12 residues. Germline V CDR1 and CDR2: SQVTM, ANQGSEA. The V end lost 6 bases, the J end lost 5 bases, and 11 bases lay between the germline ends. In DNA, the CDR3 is TGCAGCGTGGAGACAGTAAACAATGAGCAGTTCTTC. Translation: CSVETVNNEQFF.

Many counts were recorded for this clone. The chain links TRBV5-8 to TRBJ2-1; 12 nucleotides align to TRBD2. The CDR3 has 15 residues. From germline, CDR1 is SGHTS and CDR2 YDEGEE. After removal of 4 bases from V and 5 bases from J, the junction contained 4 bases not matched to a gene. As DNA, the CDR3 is TGTGCCAGCAGCCTGCGGACTAGCGGGAACAATGAGCAGTTCTTC. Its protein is CASSLRTSGNNEQFF.

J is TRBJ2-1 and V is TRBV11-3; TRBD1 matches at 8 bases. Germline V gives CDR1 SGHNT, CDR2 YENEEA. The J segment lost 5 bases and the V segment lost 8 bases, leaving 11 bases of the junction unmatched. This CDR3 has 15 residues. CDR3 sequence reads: CASAPSWTGNNEQFF. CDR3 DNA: TGTGCCAGCGCCCCTTCCTGGACAGGGAACAATGAGCAGTTCTTC.

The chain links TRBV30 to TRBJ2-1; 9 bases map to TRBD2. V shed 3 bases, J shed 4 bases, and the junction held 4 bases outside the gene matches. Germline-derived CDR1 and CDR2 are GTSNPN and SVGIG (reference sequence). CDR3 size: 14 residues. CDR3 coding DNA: TGTGCCTGGAGCCGACTAGCGGTTTACAATGAGCAGTTCTTC. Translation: CAWSRLAVYNEQFF. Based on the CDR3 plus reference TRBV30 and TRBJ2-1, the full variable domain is SQTIHQWPATLVQPVGSPLSLECTVEGTSNPNLYWYRQAAGRGLQLLFYSVGIGQISSEVPQNLSASRPQDRQFILSSKKLLLSDSGFYLCAWSRLAVYNEQFFGPGTRLTVL.

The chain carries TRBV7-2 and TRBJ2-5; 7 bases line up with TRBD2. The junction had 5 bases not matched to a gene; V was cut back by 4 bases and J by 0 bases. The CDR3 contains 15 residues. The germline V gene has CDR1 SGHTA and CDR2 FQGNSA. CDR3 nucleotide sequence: TGTGCCAGCAGCTCCAGCGGGGTATACCAAGAGACCCAGTACTTC. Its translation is CASSSSGVYQETQYF.

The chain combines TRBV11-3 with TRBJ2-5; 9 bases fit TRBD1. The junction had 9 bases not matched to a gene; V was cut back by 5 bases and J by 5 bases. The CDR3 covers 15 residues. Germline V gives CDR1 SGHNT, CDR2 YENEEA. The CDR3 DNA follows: TGTGCCAGCAGCCCCGGGACAGGGTCGTGGGAGACCCAGTACTTC. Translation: CASSPGTGSWETQYF.

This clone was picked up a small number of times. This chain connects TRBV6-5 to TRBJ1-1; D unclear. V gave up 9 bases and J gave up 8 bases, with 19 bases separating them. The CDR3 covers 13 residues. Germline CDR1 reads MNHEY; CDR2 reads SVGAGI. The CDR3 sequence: CASLKDSLGEAFF. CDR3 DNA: TGTGCCAGTCTTAAGGACTCACTCGGGGAAGCTTTCTTT.

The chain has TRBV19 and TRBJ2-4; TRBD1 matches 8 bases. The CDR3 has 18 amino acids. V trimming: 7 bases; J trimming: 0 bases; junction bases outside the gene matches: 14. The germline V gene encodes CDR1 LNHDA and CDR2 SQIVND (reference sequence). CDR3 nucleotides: TGTGCCAGTAAGACCGGGACAGGCAATGATCTAGCCAAAAACATTCAGTACTTC. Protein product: CASKTGTGNDLAKNIQYF.

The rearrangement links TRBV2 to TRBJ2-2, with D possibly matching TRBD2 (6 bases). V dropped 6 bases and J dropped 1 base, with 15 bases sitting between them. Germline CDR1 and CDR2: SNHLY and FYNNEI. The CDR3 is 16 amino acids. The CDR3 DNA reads TGTGCCAGCAGCGAGTTGGGACTTTTGAACACCGGGGAGCTGTTTTTT. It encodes CASSELGLLNTGELFF.

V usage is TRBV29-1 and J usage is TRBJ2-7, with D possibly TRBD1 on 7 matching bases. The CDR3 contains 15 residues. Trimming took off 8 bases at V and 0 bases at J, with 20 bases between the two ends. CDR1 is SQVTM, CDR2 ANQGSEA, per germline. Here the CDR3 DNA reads TGCAGCCCAGGTGGAGGGACAGAAGCCTCCTACGAGCAGTACTTC. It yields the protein CSPGGGTEASYEQYF.

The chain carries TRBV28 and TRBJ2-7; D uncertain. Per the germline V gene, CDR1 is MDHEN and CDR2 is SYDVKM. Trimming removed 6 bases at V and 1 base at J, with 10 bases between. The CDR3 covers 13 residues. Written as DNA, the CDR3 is TGTGCCAGCAGGGCAGCAGGATCCTACGAGCAGTACTTC. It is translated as CASRAAGSYEQYF.

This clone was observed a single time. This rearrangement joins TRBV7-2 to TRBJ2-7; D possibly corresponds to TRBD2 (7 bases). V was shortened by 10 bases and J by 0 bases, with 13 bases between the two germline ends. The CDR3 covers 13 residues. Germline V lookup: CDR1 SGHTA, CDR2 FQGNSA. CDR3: CATEGDYSYEQYF. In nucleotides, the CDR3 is TGTGCCACCGAGGGGGACTACTCCTACGAGCAGTACTTC.

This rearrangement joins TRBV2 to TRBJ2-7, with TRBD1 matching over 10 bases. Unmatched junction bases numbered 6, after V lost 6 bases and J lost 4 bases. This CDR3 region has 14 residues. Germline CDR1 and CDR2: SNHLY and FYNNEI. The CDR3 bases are TGTGCCAGCAGCTTGGGACAGGGGACATACGAGCAGTACTTC. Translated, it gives CASSLGQGTYEQYF. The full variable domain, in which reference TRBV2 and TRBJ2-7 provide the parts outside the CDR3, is EPEVTQTPSHQVTQMGQEVILRCVPISNHLYFYWYRQILGQKVEFLVSFYNNEISEKSEIFDDQFSVERPDGSNFTLKIRSTKLEDSAMYFCASSLGQGTYEQYFGPGTRLTVT.

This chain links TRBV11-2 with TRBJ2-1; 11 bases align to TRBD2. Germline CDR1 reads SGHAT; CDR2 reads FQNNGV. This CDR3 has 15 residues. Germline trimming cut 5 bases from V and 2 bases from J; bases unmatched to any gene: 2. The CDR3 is CASSLGLAAYNEQFF. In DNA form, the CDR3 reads TGTGCCAGCAGCCTGGGACTAGCGGCCTACAATGAGCAGTTCTTC. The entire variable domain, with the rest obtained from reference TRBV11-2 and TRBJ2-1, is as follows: EAGVAQSPRYKIIEKRQSVAFWCNPISGHATLYWYQQILGQGPKLLIQFQNNGVVDDSQLPKDRFSAERLKGVDSTLKIQPAKLEDSAVYLCASSLGLAAYNEQFFGPGTRLTVL.

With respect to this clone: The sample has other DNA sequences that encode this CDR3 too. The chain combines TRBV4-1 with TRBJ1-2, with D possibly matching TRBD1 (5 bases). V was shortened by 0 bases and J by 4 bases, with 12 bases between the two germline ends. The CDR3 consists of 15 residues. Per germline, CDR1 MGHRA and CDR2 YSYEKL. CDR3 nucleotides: TGCGCCAGCAGCCAAGACCCCGGGGGGTCCTATGGCTACACCTTC. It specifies CASSQDPGGSYGYTF.

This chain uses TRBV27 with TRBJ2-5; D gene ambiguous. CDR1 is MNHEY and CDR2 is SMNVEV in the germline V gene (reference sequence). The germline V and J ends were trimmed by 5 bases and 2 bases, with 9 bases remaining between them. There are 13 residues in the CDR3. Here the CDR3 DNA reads TGTGCCAGCAGTCGACGGAGACAAGAGACCCAGTACTTC. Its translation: CASSRRRQETQYF.

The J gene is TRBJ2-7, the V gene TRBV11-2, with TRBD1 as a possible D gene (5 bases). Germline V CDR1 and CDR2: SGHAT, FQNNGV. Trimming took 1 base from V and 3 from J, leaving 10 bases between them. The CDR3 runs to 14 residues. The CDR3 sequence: CASSLGDSFYEQYF. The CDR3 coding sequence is TGTGCCAGCAGCTTAGGAGACAGCTTCTACGAGCAGTACTTC.

CDR3 DNA sequence: TGTGCCAGCACTGTGTGGCCGCAGCCCCAGCATTTT. This sequence encodes CASTVWPQPQHF. This chain links TRBV28 with TRBJ1-5; D is unclear. Germline values: CDR1 MDHEN, CDR2 SYDVKM. The V and J ends lost 7 bases and 7 bases respectively, with 11 bases between them. This CDR3 is 12 amino acids long.